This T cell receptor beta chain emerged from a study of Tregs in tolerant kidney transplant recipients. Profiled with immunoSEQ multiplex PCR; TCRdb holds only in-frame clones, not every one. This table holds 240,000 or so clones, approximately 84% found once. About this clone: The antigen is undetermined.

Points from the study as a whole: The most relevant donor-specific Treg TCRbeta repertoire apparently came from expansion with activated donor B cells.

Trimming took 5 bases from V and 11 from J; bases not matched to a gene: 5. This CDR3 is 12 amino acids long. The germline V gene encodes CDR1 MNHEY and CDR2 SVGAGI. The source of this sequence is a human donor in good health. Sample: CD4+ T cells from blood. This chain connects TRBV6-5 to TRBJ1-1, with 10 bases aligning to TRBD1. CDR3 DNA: TGTGCCAGCAGTGGACAGGGGGGTTTTGCTTTCTTT. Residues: CASSGQGGFAFF.